The 18 T cell receptor beta chains presented below share a single source sample, sequenced in a study of T cell responses to AZD1222 COVID-19 vaccine. The data were produced by immunoSEQ multiplex PCR, yet TCRdb's version contains in-frame clones alone and is incomplete. The sample contains roughly 200,000 clones, 90% to 95% of which appear only once. The sample in question was peripheral blood, obtained 28 days after the second AZD1222 dose. Receptors were obtained from an adult who received the AZD1222 COVID-19 vaccine.

The chain uses TRBV6-6 and TRBJ2-1; 8 nucleotides agree with TRBD2. The junction had 7 bases not matched to a gene; V was cut back by 2 bases and J by 7 bases. This CDR3 is built from 15 residues. The germline gives CDR1 MNHNY, CDR2 SVGAGI (reference sequence). DNA of the CDR3: TGTGCCAGCAGTTACCCGCCGGGACTAGTTAATGAGCAGTTCTTC. Encoded protein: CASSYPPGLVNEQFF.

The chain has TRBV19 and TRBJ1-5, with 7 bases matching TRBD1. The trim removed 3 bases at V and 1 base at J, leaving 18 bases unmatched. CDR1 and CDR2 (germline): LNHDA, SQIVND (reference sequence). This CDR3 contains 20 residues. CDR3 DNA: TGTGCCAGTAGTATTGCCACCATGGGGCTCACAGGGGTGAGCAATCAGCCCCAGCATTTT. Its protein is CASSIATMGLTGVSNQPQHF.

This chain uses TRBV9 with TRBJ2-1; 8 bases agree with TRBD2. Germline trimming cut 0 bases from V and 5 bases from J; bases unmatched to any gene: 1. Germline V gene lookup returns CDR1 SGDLS and CDR2 YYNGEE. This CDR3 spans 14 amino acids. In DNA, the CDR3 is TGTGCCAGCAGCGTAGGAGCGGGGGACAATGAGCAGTTCTTC. It codes for CASSVGAGDNEQFF.

V gene TRBV18 combines with J gene TRBJ1-2; no reliable D call. CDR3 size: 14 residues. V was cut by 1 base and J by 1 base, with 7 bases left in between. In germline, CDR1 is KGHSH, CDR2 LQKENI. The DNA of the CDR3 is TGTGCCAGCTCACCACGGCGGGTTAACTATGGCTACACCTTC. It translates to CASSPRRVNYGYTF.

V usage is TRBV30 and J usage is TRBJ2-1; D gene ambiguous. Germline-derived CDR1 and CDR2 are GTSNPN and SVGIG (reference sequence). Trimming removed 2 bases from V and 8 bases from J, with 10 bases in between. This CDR3 is 12 amino acids long. In DNA, the CDR3 is TGTGCCTGGAGTATTACAATGGATGAGCAGTTCTTC. It translates to CAWSITMDEQFF.

V is TRBV2 and J is TRBJ1-6, with D uncertain. CDR1 and CDR2 (germline): SNHLY, FYNNEI. The CDR3 runs to 13 residues. V lost 8 bases, J lost 6 bases, and 11 bases lay in between. CDR3 in DNA: TGTGCCAGCTCCTCTTGGGGTAATTCACCCCTCCACTTT. It encodes CASSSWGNSPLHF. Using reference TRBV2 and TRBJ1-6 for the parts outside the CDR3, the full variable domain is EPEVTQTPSHQVTQMGQEVILRCVPISNHLYFYWYRQILGQKVEFLVSFYNNEISEKSEIFDDQFSVERPDGSNFTLKIRSTKLEDSAMYFCASSSWGNSPLHFGNGTRLTVT.

The chain employs TRBV30 and TRBJ1-6; tentatively, D is TRBD1 (5 bases). Between the trimmed V and J ends, which lost 8 bases and 10 bases, there was a span of 18 bases. This CDR3 has 13 amino acids. Looked up from germline, CDR1 is GTSNPN and CDR2 is SVGIG (reference sequence). The CDR3 loop reads CASGGQDRSPLHF. CDR3 DNA sequence: TGTGCCAGTGGGGGTCAGGATAGATCACCCCTCCACTTT.

The chain has TRBV2 and TRBJ1-4; D is perhaps TRBD1 (5 bases). CDR1 is SNHLY and CDR2 is FYNNEI in the germline V gene. V shed 6 bases and J shed 7 bases, with 15 bases lying between them. CDR3 length: 14 residues. The chain's CDR3 is CASSRQGTREKLFF. CDR3 nucleotides: TGTGCCAGCAGCCGTCAGGGTACTCGTGAAAAACTGTTTTTT. Full variable domain (missing parts from reference TRBV2 and TRBJ1-4): EPEVTQTPSHQVTQMGQEVILRCVPISNHLYFYWYRQILGQKVEFLVSFYNNEISEKSEIFDDQFSVERPDGSNFTLKIRSTKLEDSAMYFCASSRQGTREKLFFGSGTQLSVL.

J is TRBJ1-2 and V is TRBV4-1; D perhaps matches TRBD1 (6 bases). The CDR3 length is 14 residues. V was pared by 3 bases and J by 7 bases, with 15 bases between. Germline CDR1 is MGHRA and CDR2 is YSYEKL. As DNA, the CDR3 is TGCGCCAGCAGCCAGGCAACAGGGCAAGGTGGCTACACCTTC. Protein product: CASSQATGQGGYTF.

The chain joins TRBV7-8 to TRBJ1-5; TRBD1 matches at 9 bases. Germline CDR1 and CDR2: SGHVS and FQNEAQ. The V segment lost 5 bases and the J segment 6 bases; nucleotides outside the gene matches: 8. The CDR3 is made up of 15 amino acids. In DNA form, the CDR3 reads TGTGCCAGCAGCAAGAAACAGGGGGCACGTCAGCCCCAGCATTTT. The encoded protein is CASSKKQGARQPQHF.

V gene TRBV29-1 combines with J gene TRBJ1-1; tentative D call: TRBD1 (5 bases). The V gene lost 4 bases and the J gene lost 5 bases, with 17 bases spanning the gap. Germline V gene data show CDR1 as SQVTM and CDR2 as ANQGSEA. This CDR3 is built from 14 residues. Here the CDR3 reads CSVAPRQGRTEAFF. The CDR3 DNA reads as TGCAGCGTTGCCCCCCGGCAGGGAAGGACTGAAGCTTTCTTT.

This sequence joins TRBV6-5 and TRBJ1-2; no clear D gene. CDR1 is MNHEY, CDR2 SVGAGI, per germline. Trimming pared 5 bases from V and 3 bases from J, leaving 10 bases between. CDR3 length: 13 amino acids. Written as DNA, the CDR3 is TGTGCCAGCAGTACAAGGGCGGACTATGGCTACACCTTC. Translated, it gives CASSTRADYGYTF.

This CDR3 reads CASSPSTVRYGYTF. DNA of the CDR3: TGTGCCAGTAGTCCCTCAACTGTCCGCTATGGCTACACCTTC. V is TRBV19 and J is TRBJ1-2, with no clear D. The germline V and J ends were trimmed by 5 bases and 4 bases, with 14 bases remaining between them. CDR1 and CDR2 from the germline V gene are LNHDA and SQIVND (reference sequence). This CDR3 comprises 14 residues.

J is TRBJ2-7 and V is TRBV3-1 (or the pseudogene TRBV3-2); D unresolved. Germline CDR1 reads LGHDT; CDR2 reads YNNKEL (reference sequence). V lost 5 bases to trimming and J lost 9 bases, with 14 bases between them. This CDR3 region has 12 residues. The CDR3 DNA sequence: TGTGCCAGCAGCGTGGCTTCTAGGGCGCAGTACTTC. Translation gives CASSVASRAQYF.

This clone appeared once. The chain uses TRBV5-1 and TRBJ2-1; D unclear. Germline CDR1 and CDR2: SGHRS and YFSETQ. CDR3 length: 13 amino acids. V gave up 0 bases and J gave up 9 bases, with 10 bases separating them. CDR3 sequence: CASSLGRLGEQFF. As DNA, the CDR3 is TGCGCCAGCAGCTTGGGACGCCTCGGTGAGCAGTTCTTC.

This chain uses TRBV6-1 with TRBJ2-2; D not certain. Germline V gives CDR1 MNHNS, CDR2 SASEGT. CDR3 size: 12 residues. V was pared by 3 bases and J by 4 bases, with 3 bases between. The CDR3 loop is CASSEATGELFF. CDR3 DNA: TGTGCCAGCAGTGAGGCCACCGGGGAGCTGTTTTTT.

The chain is built from TRBV5-5 and TRBJ2-7, with D perhaps matching TRBD2 (7 bases). The CDR3 loop spans 16 amino acids. V was pared by 1 base and J by 4 bases, with 18 bases between. Germline loops: CDR1 SGHKS, CDR2 YYEKEE (reference sequence). Written as DNA, the CDR3 is TGTGCCAGCAGCTTGACGGGGGGCAGTTGGTCATACGAGCAGTACTTC. It yields the protein CASSLTGGSWSYEQYF. The full variable domain, its missing parts supplied by reference TRBV5-5 and TRBJ2-7, is DAGVTQSPTHLIKTRGQQVTLRCSPISGHKSVSWYQQVLGQGPQFIFQYYEKEERGRGNFPDRFSARQFPNYSSELNVNALLLGDSALYLCASSLTGGSWSYEQYFGPGTRLTVT.

The rearrangement uses TRBV7-2 and TRBJ1-3; tentative D call: TRBD1 (5 bases). Germline V gene data show CDR1 as SGHTA and CDR2 as FQGNSA. The CDR3 sequence is 14 residues long. The V gene lost 5 bases and the J gene lost 1 base, with 9 bases spanning the gap. In nucleotides, the CDR3 is TGTGCCAGCAGCCGGGGGGGGTCTGGAAACACCATATATTTT. Translation: CASSRGGSGNTIYF.